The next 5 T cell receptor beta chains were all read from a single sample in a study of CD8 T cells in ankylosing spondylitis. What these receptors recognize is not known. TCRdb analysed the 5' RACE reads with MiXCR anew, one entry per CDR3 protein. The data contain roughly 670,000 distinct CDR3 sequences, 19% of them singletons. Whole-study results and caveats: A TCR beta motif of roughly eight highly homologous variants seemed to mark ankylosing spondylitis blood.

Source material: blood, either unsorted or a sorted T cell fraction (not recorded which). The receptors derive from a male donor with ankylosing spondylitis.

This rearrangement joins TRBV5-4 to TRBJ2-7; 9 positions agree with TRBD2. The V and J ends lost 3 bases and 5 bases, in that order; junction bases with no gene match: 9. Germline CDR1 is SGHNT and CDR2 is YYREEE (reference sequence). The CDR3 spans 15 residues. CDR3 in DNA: TGTGCCAGCAGCTCCTCCCCGGGACTAGCTGACGAGCAGTACTTC. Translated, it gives CASSSSPGLADEQYF.

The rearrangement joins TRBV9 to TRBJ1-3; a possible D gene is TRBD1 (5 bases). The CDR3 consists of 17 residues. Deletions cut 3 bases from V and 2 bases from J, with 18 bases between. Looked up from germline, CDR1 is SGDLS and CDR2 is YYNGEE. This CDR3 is CASSGSRGPLPGNTIYF. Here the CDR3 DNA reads TGTGCCAGCAGCGGGAGTCGGGGACCCTTACCTGGAAACACCATATATTTT.

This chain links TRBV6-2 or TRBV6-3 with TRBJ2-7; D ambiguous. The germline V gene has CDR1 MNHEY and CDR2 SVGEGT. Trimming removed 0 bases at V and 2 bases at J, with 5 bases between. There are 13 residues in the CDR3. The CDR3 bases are TGTGCCAGCAGTTACTCTGTCACCTACGAGCAGTACTTC. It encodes CASSYSVTYEQYF.

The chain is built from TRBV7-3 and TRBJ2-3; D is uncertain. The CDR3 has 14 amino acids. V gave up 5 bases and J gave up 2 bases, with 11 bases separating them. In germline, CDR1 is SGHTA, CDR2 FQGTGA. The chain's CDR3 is CASSPSLTTDTQYF. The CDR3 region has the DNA TGTGCCAGCAGCCCCTCTTTAACCACAGATACGCAGTATTTT.

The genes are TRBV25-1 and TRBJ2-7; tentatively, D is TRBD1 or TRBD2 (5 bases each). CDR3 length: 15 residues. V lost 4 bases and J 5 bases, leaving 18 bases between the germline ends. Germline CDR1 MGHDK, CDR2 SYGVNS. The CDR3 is CASSGAGTTGNEQYF. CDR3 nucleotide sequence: TGTGCCAGCAGTGGGGCCGGGACGACCGGGAACGAGCAGTACTTC.